The following is a T cell receptor beta chain sequence with its context. The entry originates in a study of T cells in Graves' hyperthyroidism and ophthalmopathy. RNA transcripts served as the template for amplifying TCR beta CDR3 regions. During a first-round RT-PCR of the TCR CDR3, the HTBI primer set was used. TCRdb reprocessed the multiplex PCR reads via MiXCR and lists one record per CDR3 protein. The profile shows 450,000 to 600,000 distinct CDR3 sequences, approximately 20% of them singletons. Exclusion of a patient resulted from uncontrolled infection, other autoimmune disease, pregnancy or lactation. The germline CDR1 and CDR2 sequences are DFQATT and SNEGSKA (reference sequence). The CDR3 extends over 13 amino acids. Deletions cut 5 bases from V and 6 bases from J, with 17 bases between.

The J gene is TRBJ2-7, the V gene TRBV20-1; D gene unclear. This receptor was obtained from a man aged 40-55 years with Graves' ophthalmopathy. Sequencing input: blood. CDR3 DNA: TGCAGTGCTCGCCTAGACCCTACAGCCGAGCAGTACTTC. Translated: CSARLDPTAEQYF.